Listed here is a single T cell receptor (beta chain). Its antigen is as yet unknown. The data originate from a study of cytomegalovirus exposure and HLA in healthy donors. General study points: In a later analysis, HLA-C alleles had the fewest associated TCRs, DRB1 alleles the most.

With 60 Vbeta and 13 Jbeta primers, the PCR was carried out. Sequenced by immunoSEQ multiplex PCR; TCRdb stores in-frame clones only, minus some. The sample carries about 140,000 clones, 77% recorded once. The clonotype originates from a man aged 25-45 years in good health and CMV-seronegative. The sample taken for sequencing was PBMCs.

In DNA, the CDR3 is TGTGCCAGCATTGTCTCAGGGACCCAGTACTTC. Amino acid sequence: CASIVSGTQYF. The chain carries TRBV25-1 and TRBJ2-5; D is unclear. The CDR3 is 11 residues long. Germline V gene lookup returns CDR1 MGHDK and CDR2 SYGVNS. V was clipped by 7 bases and J by 7 bases, with 10 bases between them. Complete variable domain (other parts from reference TRBV25-1 and TRBJ2-5): EADIYQTPRYLVIGTGKKITLECSQTMGHDKMYWYQQDPGMELHLIHYSYGVNSTEKGDLSSESTVSRIRTEHFPLTLESARPSHTSQYLCASIVSGTQYFGPGTRLLVL.